These T cell receptor beta chains were read from a single sample in a study of blood T cell repertoires in COVID-19. Method: immunoSEQ multiplex PCR; TCRdb's copy keeps in-frame clones and lacks some. The sample lists approximately 60,000 clones, around 86% occurring once. Sequences were obtained from peripheral blood. The receptors originated from a woman older than 75 with acute or convalescent COVID-19. Each CDR3 is given with its conserved first and last residue. Each record gives: V gene, J gene, CDR3 protein.

V: TRBV6-1; J: TRBJ1-1; CDR3: CASSERGGRLNTEAFF
V: TRBV6-5; J: TRBJ1-4; CDR3: CASSSTGSREKLFF
V: TRBV29-1; J: TRBJ1-1; CDR3: CSVGQGALNTEAFF
V: TRBV6-6; J: TRBJ1-4; CDR3: CASSYGGQVPEKLFF
V: TRBV7-2; J: TRBJ1-6; CDR3: CASSLYRGNSPLHF
V: TRBV7-8; J: TRBJ2-3; CDR3: CASSLVVAGGLSTDTQYF
V: TRBV6-5; J: TRBJ2-1; CDR3: CASSPGLGVYEQFF
V: TRBV5-1; J: TRBJ1-3; CDR3: CASSLAWQNSGNTIYF
V: TRBV27; J: TRBJ2-7; CDR3: CASSQASGSVYEQYF
V: TRBV6-2/TRBV6-3; J: TRBJ1-5; CDR3: CASSYSSRAGNQPQHF
V: TRBV27; J: TRBJ2-2; CDR3: CASSFTQGTGELFF
V: TRBV9; J: TRBJ2-7; CDR3: CASSVVGGGSEQYF
V: TRBV7-6; J: TRBJ1-1; CDR3: CASSQGQGNTEAFF
V: TRBV29-1; J: TRBJ1-4; CDR3: CSVSVERKLFF
V: TRBV7-2; J: TRBJ2-7; CDR3: CASSARLGALSYEQYF
V: TRBV19; J: TRBJ2-5; CDR3: CASRYSGANIQETQYF
V: TRBV7-2; J: TRBJ2-7; CDR3: CASSSPPGTVVYEQYF
V: TRBV18; J: TRBJ2-3; CDR3: CASSRLEGIRTDTQYF
V: TRBV7-3; J: TRBJ2-2; CDR3: CASSSDRNTGELFF
V: TRBV7-8; J: TRBJ2-2; CDR3: CASSSSDTGELFF
V: TRBV20-1; J: TRBJ1-2; CDR3: CSASTTGGSYGYTF
V: TRBV5-4; J: TRBJ2-5; CDR3: CASRPGGVGETQYF
V: TRBV24-1; J: TRBJ1-4; CDR3: CATSDSGVTYEKLFF
V: TRBV24-1; J: TRBJ2-1; CDR3: CATSDSGGRASYNEQFF
V: TRBV7-3; J: TRBJ2-1; CDR3: CASSLARGDYNEQFF
V: TRBV7-8; J: TRBJ1-2; CDR3: CASSLVAGGYGYTF
V: TRBV7-3; J: TRBJ1-5; CDR3: CASASVNQPQHF
V: TRBV7-3; J: TRBJ2-2; CDR3: CASSLLSPPSPGELFF
V: TRBV27; J: TRBJ1-5; CDR3: CASSYIYRGPNQPQHF
V: TRBV19; J: TRBJ2-1; CDR3: CASSSTLSSYNEQFF
V: TRBV27; J: TRBJ2-3; CDR3: CASSKLDIPDTQYF
V: TRBV19; J: TRBJ1-6; CDR3: CASSPDRVTSPLHF
V: TRBV19; J: TRBJ1-5; CDR3: CASTMRAGQPQHF
V: TRBV5-1; J: TRBJ1-1; CDR3: CASTDPGGGTEAFF
V: TRBV28; J: TRBJ2-2; CDR3: CASSFLNTGELFF
V: TRBV6-2/TRBV6-3; J: TRBJ2-7; CDR3: CASSQAGGRYEQYF
V: TRBV28; J: TRBJ2-7; CDR3: CASRESGLGIYEQYF
V: TRBV5-4; J: TRBJ2-1; CDR3: CASSLVGQRANEQFF
V: TRBV5-1; J: TRBJ2-5; CDR3: CASRSEAAGGRETQYF
V: TRBV21-1; J: TRBJ1-4; CDR3: CASSKVGGGRGNEKLFF
V: TRBV25-1; J: TRBJ2-1; CDR3: CASSAGGPYNEQFF
V: TRBV7-9; J: TRBJ2-7; CDR3: CASSRRTGRQLDYEQYF
V: TRBV5-5; J: TRBJ2-7; CDR3: CASRRGGQGSYEQYF
V: TRBV10-3; J: TRBJ2-7; CDR3: CAIRTSGSSYEQYF
V: TRBV18; J: TRBJ2-2; CDR3: CASSPLSRNTGELFF
V: TRBV4-1; J: TRBJ1-2; CDR3: CASSQPGSNYGYTF
V: TRBV19; J: TRBJ2-7; CDR3: CASSSYPSGTYEQYF
V: TRBV4-2; J: TRBJ1-2; CDR3: CASSQDLGGYGYTF
V: TRBV9; J: TRBJ1-2; CDR3: CASSDQGLSGYTF
V: TRBV2; J: TRBJ2-7; CDR3: CASSGGLSYEQYF
V: TRBV4-2; J: TRBJ2-5; CDR3: CASSQLGTVQETQYF